Each of the 14 T cell receptor beta chains below was sequenced from the same sample in a study of blood T cell repertoires in COVID-19. Assay: immunoSEQ multiplex PCR; the TCRdb copy retains only in-frame clones and omits some. The table records some 200,000 clones, 80% to 90% of them present only once. The sequenced sample was peripheral blood. The receptors originated from a man older than 75 with acute or convalescent COVID-19.

This clone appeared a few times. The chain couples TRBV30 to TRBJ2-3; D not certain. The CDR3 covers 14 residues. CDR1 and CDR2 (germline): GTSNPN, SVGIG (reference sequence). Deletions cut 2 bases from V and 5 bases from J, with 14 bases between. The chain's CDR3 is CAWSYGSGGDTQYF. CDR3 nucleotides: TGTGCCTGGAGTTACGGGTCCGGCGGAGATACGCAGTATTTT. The entire variable domain, with the rest obtained from reference TRBV30 and TRBJ2-3, is as follows: SQTIHQWPATLVQPVGSPLSLECTVEGTSNPNLYWYRQAAGRGLQLLFYSVGIGQISSEVPQNLSASRPQDRQFILSSKKLLLSDSGFYLCAWSYGSGGDTQYFGPGTRLTVL.

The rearrangement uses TRBV20-1 and TRBJ1-2; 10 bases fit TRBD1. The CDR3 covers 15 residues. The V segment lost 3 bases and the J segment 8 bases; nucleotides outside the gene matches: 12. CDR1 and CDR2 from the germline V gene are DFQATT and SNEGSKA (reference sequence). Here the CDR3 DNA reads TGCAGTGCTAGTAGCCGGGACAGGGGATCGATGGGCTACACCTTC. Translated, it gives CSASSRDRGSMGYTF.

As for this clone: The identical CDR3 is also encoded by other nucleotide sequences in the sample. The rearrangement uses TRBV18 and TRBJ1-5; D ambiguous. Germline V gene data show CDR1 as KGHSH and CDR2 as LQKENI. This CDR3 comprises 15 residues. Trimming left V 3 bases short and J 0 bases short, with 9 bases between. In nucleotides, the CDR3 is TGTGCCAGCTCACCTGCGGGGAATAGCAATCAGCCCCAGCATTTT. Translation gives CASSPAGNSNQPQHF.

The rearrangement links TRBV4-1 to TRBJ2-7; possible D gene TRBD1, 5 bases. This CDR3 region has 14 residues. CDR1 is MGHRA and CDR2 is YSYEKL in the germline V gene. V gave up 1 base and J gave up 5 bases, with 12 bases separating them. The CDR3 region is CASSQGPGNNEQYF. In nucleotides, the CDR3 is TGCGCCAGCAGCCAAGGTCCAGGGAACAACGAGCAGTACTTC.

The V call is TRBV11-3, the J call TRBJ1-1, with D possibly matching TRBD1 (5 bases). Trimming took off 5 bases at V and 3 bases at J, with 19 bases between the two ends. CDR1 is SGHNT and CDR2 is YENEEA in the germline V gene. The CDR3 contains 16 residues. The CDR3 nucleotides read TGTGCCAGCAGCCGGGTGGCAGGGCTCGGGTACACTGAAGCTTTCTTT. It encodes CASSRVAGLGYTEAFF.

The chain employs TRBV7-2 and TRBJ2-2; TRBD1 might be the D (5 bases). Looked up from germline, CDR1 is SGHTA and CDR2 is FQGNSA. Deletions cut 5 bases from V and 6 bases from J, with 13 bases between. The CDR3 runs 14 residues. The CDR3 nucleotides read TGTGCCAGCAGCCCAGAAGGGGTCTCCGGGGAGCTGTTTTTT. Translated, it gives CASSPEGVSGELFF.

The gene calls are TRBV3-1 (or the pseudogene TRBV3-2) and TRBJ2-7; tentatively, D is TRBD2 (6 bases). Germline values: CDR1 LGHDT, CDR2 YNNKEL (reference sequence). V was trimmed by 0 bases and J by 2 bases, leaving 11 bases between them. The CDR3 is made up of 15 amino acids. The chain's CDR3 is CASSQDTSPPYEQYF. DNA of the CDR3: TGTGCCAGCAGCCAAGATACTAGCCCCCCCTACGAGCAGTACTTC.

This clone was seen only a few times. One junction end does not reproduce the germline sequence, and a read error may be involved. The genes are TRBV7-7 and TRBJ2-2; maybe TRBD2 (6 bases). Germline V gene sequence: CDR1 SSHAT, CDR2 FNYEAQ (reference sequence). The CDR3 totals 14 residues. CDR3: CASSNGRGTGELFF. CDR3 nucleotide sequence: TGTGCTAGCAGTAACGGGAGAGGCACCGGGGAGCTGTTTTTT.

The V gene is TRBV21-1, the J gene TRBJ1-4; TRBD1, the D gene given by the table, was not confirmed from the DNA. TRBV21-1 constitutes a pseudogene. There are 14 residues in the CDR3. This chain's CDR3 is CASISSRGGEKLFF. The CDR3 nucleotides are TGTGCCAGCATCTCGAGCAGGGGTGGAGAAAAACTGTTTTTT.

The CDR3 nucleotides read TGTGCCAGCAGCTTAGGTGGAGCGTACACTGAAGCTTTCTTT. Its protein is CASSLGGAYTEAFF. This chain uses TRBV7-2 with TRBJ1-1; no firm D call. From germline, CDR1 is SGHTA and CDR2 FQGNSA. Trimming removed 1 base from V and 3 bases from J, with 9 bases in between. The CDR3 loop spans 14 amino acids.

This clone was seen only once. V gene TRBV19 combines with J gene TRBJ2-5, with D possibly matching TRBD1 (5 bases). CDR1 is LNHDA, CDR2 SQIVND, per germline (reference sequence). Trimming cost V 5 bases and J 2 bases, with 9 bases left between them. There are 13 residues in the CDR3. The CDR3 bases are TGTGCCAGTAGTTTCCCAGGGCAAGAGACCCAGTACTTC. It codes for CASSFPGQETQYF.

This clone was observed once. V and J are TRBV3-1 (or the pseudogene TRBV3-2) and TRBJ2-1; 8 bases are shared with TRBD2. V shed 4 bases, J shed 7 bases, and the junction held 12 bases outside the gene matches. The CDR3 has 16 residues. The germline V gene encodes CDR1 LGHDT and CDR2 YNNKEL (reference sequence). The CDR3 DNA reads as TGTGCCAGCAGCCTTTTTGGACTAGCCGGGGGGAATGAGCAGTTCTTC. Residues: CASSLFGLAGGNEQFF.

This rearrangement joins TRBV30 to TRBJ1-1, with a tentative D call TRBD1 (6 bases). CDR3 length: 14 amino acids. Germline lookup yields CDR1 GTSNPN and CDR2 SVGIG (reference sequence). Trimming stripped 2 bases from V and 4 bases from J, with 14 bases between. CDR3 protein: CAWSRGLGGTEAFF. Here the CDR3 DNA reads TGTGCCTGGAGTAGGGGCTTAGGGGGCACTGAAGCTTTCTTT.

The chain is built from TRBV5-1 and TRBJ1-4; D possibly corresponds to TRBD1 (6 bases). The CDR3 loop spans 15 amino acids. The V end lost 0 bases, the J end lost 5 bases, and 11 bases lay between the germline ends. Germline CDR1 reads SGHRS; CDR2 reads YFSETQ. The CDR3 loop is CASSLGTGWNEKLFF. CDR3 nucleotides: TGCGCCAGCAGCTTGGGAACAGGGTGGAATGAAAAACTGTTTTTT.